This T cell receptor (beta chain) is drawn from a study of T cells expressing NK-cell markers. Turning to the study itself: The sequencing cohort of eight donors included seven HCMV-seropositive individuals and one seronegative individual. Broader study findings: Certain NKG2C+ T cell clones were expanded, and their HCMV specificity remained unclear. Four donors likewise had their CD3+CD56-NKG2C+ fraction led by these clonotypes.

UMIs were included in TCR beta cDNA generated by 5'RACE template switching. No DNA is given; TCRdb re-called the 5' RACE reads and lists each CDR3 protein once. The sample is made up of about 410,000 distinct CDR3 sequences, and the top ten hold roughly 10% of it. Germline V gives CDR1 MGHDK, CDR2 SYGVNS. The CDR3 sequence is 19 residues long. Points on this clonotype: What it binds is not known.

Specimen: blood T cells: a sorted CD56 or NKG2C T cell subset, CD4+ or CD8+ T cells, or bulk PBMC T cells (not recorded which). V is TRBV25-1 and J is TRBJ2-2; TCRdb lists TRBD2, though no DNA is available to test this call. The clonotype originates from a woman aged 45-60 years in good health. This CDR3 is CASSSRPLAGVRNTGELFF.